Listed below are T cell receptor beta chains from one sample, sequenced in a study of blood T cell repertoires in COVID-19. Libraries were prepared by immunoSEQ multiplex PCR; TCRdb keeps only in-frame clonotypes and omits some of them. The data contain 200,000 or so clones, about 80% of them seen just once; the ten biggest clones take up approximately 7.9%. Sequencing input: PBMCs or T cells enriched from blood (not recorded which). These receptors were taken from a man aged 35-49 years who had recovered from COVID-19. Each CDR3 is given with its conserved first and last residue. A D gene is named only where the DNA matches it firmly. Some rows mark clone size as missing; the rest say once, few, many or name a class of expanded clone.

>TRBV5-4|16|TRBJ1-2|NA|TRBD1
TGTGCCAGCAGCCCGCCCGGGACAGGGAGCTTTCATGGCTACACCTTC
CASSPPGTGSFHGYTF
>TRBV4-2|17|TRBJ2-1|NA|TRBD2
TGTGCCAGCAGCCAAGGAGGGCTAGCGGGGATAAAGAGTGAGCAGTTCTTC
CASSQGGLAGIKSEQFF
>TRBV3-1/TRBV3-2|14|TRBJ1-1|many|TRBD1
TGTGCCAGCAGCCAGGGACAGGCGAACACTGAAGCTTTCTTT
CASSQGQANTEAFF
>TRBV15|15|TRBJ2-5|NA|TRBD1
TGTGCCACCAGCAGAAATCAGGGGGCTCAAGAGACCCAGTACTTC
CATSRNQGAQETQYF
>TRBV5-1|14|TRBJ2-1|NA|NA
TGCGCCAGCAGTAACCCGGGGACTCTCCAGGGGCAGTTCTTC
CASSNPGTLQGQFF
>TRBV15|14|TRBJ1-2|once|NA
TGTGCCACCAGCTCCGGACAGAAGGTCGATGGCTACACCTTC
CATSSGQKVDGYTF
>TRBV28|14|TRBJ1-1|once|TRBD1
TGTGCCAGCAGACCCGGACAGGTGAACACTGAAGCTTTCTTT
CASRPGQVNTEAFF
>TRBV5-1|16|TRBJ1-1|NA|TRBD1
TGCGCCAGCAGCCTCCGACGAGTGGGACAGACTTCGGAAGCTTTCTTT
CASSLRRVGQTSEAFF
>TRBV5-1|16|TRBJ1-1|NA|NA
TGCGCCAGCAGCCTGGGGGCCGAGGGAATGAACACTGAAGCTTTCTTT
CASSLGAEGMNTEAFF
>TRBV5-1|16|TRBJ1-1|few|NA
TGCGCCAGCAGCTTGTGGGGCTCAGGGACTTCCACTGAAGCTTTCTTT
CASSLWGSGTSTEAFF
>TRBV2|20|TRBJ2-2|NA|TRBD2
TGTGCCAGCAGTGGCCAGTACCGACTAGCGGGGGGGCGTGATACCGGGGAGCTGTTTTTT
CASSGQYRLAGGRDTGELFF
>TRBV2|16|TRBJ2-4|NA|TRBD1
TGTGCCACGCTGGACAGGGGGATCGGCGGCAAAAACATTCAGTACTTC
CATLDRGIGGKNIQYF
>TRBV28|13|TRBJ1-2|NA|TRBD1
TGTGCCAGCAGTTTAGGACAGGGCTATGGCTACACCTTC
CASSLGQGYGYTF
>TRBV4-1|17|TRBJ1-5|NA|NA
TGCGCCAGCAGCCAAGGGCAGGGAGGCCATAGCAATCAGCCCCAGCATTTT
CASSQGQGGHSNQPQHF
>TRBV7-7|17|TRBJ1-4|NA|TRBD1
TGTGCTAGCAGCCGCGGGACAGGGGAAGGAACTAATGAAAAACTGTTTTTT
CASSRGTGEGTNEKLFF
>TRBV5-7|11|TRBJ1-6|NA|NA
TGTGCCAGCAGCCCGAATTCACCCCTCCACTTT
CASSPNSPLHF
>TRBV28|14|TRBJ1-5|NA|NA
TGTGCCAGCAGTTTATACGGTAGCAATCAGCCCCAGCATTTT
CASSLYGSNQPQHF
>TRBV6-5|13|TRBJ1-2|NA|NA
TGTGCCAGCCGACCAACAGGGATCTATGGCTACACCTTC
CASRPTGIYGYTF
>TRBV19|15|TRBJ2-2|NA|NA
TGTGCCAGTACCCCCGAACAGGCCAGCACCGGGGAGCTGTTTTTT
CASTPEQASTGELFF
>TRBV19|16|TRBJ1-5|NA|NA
TGTGCCAGTAGTACGCGACAGGAATATAGCAATCAGCCCCAGCATTTT
CASSTRQEYSNQPQHF
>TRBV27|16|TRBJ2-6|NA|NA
TGTGCCAGCAGCATTTACAGCTACTCTGGGGCCAACGTCCTGACTTTC
CASSIYSYSGANVLTF
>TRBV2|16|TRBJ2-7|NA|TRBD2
TGTGCCAGCAGTGCAGAATTAGCGGGGGGCTTTTACGAGCAGTACTTC
CASSAELAGGFYEQYF